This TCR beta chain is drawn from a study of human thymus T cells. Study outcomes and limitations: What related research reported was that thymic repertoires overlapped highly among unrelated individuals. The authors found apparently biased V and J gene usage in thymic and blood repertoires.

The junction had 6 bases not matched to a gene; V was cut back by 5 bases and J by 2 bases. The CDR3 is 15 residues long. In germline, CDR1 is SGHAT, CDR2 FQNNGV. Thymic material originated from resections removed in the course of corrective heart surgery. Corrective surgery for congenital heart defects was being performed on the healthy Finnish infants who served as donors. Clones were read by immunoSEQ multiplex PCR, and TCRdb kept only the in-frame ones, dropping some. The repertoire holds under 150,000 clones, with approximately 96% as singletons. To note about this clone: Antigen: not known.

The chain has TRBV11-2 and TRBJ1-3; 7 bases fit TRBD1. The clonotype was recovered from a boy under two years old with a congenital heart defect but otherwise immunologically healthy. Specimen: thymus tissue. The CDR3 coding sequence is TGTGCCAGCAGCGAAAGTGACAGGGCTGGAAACACCATATATTTT. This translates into CASSESDRAGNTIYF.